This TCR beta chain comes out of a study of T cells in Graves' hyperthyroidism and ophthalmopathy. Study-wide findings and caveats: Ophthalmopathy was model-predicted a median about six months pre-onset. Researchers found most expanded thyroid clonotypes above 0.001 in blood as well.

Uncontrolled infections, other autoimmune diseases, pregnancy or lactation led to exclusion of patients. PBMCs came from about 10 ml fresh peripheral blood. Template material for amplifying TCR beta CDR3 regions consisted of RNA transcripts. With the HTBI primer set, the TCR CDR3 went through a first round of RT-PCR. TCRdb reprocessed the multiplex PCR reads with MiXCR, giving one entry per CDR3 protein. Found here are roughly 290,000 distinct CDR3 sequences, roughly an eighth of them singletons; the top ten hold around 8%. This clonotype was seen ten or more times. Its specificity is not known. CDR3 length equals 16 residues. Germline V gene sequence: CDR1 DFQATT, CDR2 SNEGSKA (reference sequence). The V gene lost 2 bases and the J gene lost 2 bases, with 17 bases spanning the gap.

The clonotype comes from a woman in her 40s with Graves' hyperthyroidism. Sequenced sample: blood. The gene calls are TRBV20-1 and TRBJ2-3, with a possible D match to TRBD2 (7 bases). The CDR3 bases are TGCAGTGCTAGACCTCGGGGGCTAGCGGACACAGATACGCAGTATTTT. Translation: CSARPRGLADTDTQYF.